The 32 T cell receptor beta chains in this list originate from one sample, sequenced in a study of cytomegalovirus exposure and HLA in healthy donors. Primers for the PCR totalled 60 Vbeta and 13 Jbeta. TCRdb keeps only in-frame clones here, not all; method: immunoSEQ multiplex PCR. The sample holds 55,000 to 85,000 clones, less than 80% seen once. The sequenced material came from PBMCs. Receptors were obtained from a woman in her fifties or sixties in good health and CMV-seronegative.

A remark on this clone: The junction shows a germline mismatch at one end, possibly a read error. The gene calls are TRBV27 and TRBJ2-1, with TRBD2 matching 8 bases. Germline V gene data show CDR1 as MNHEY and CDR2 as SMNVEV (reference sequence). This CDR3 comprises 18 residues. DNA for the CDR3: TGTGCCAGCAGTCCCCGGGGACTAGGGCCGACCTCCCACAATGAGCAGTTCTTC. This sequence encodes CASSPRGLGPTSHNEQFF.

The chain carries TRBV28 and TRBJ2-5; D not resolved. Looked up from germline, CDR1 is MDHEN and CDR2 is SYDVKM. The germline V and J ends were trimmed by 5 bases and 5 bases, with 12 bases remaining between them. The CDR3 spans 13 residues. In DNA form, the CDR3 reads TGTGCCAGCAGTGGAGACCCCGTGGAGACCCAGTACTTC. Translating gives CASSGDPVETQYF. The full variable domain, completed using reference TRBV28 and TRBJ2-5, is DVKVTQSSRYLVKRTGEKVFLECVQDMDHENMFWYRQDPGLGLRLIYFSYDVKMKEKGDIPEGYSVSREKKERFSLILESASTNQTSMYLCASSGDPVETQYFGPGTRLLVL.

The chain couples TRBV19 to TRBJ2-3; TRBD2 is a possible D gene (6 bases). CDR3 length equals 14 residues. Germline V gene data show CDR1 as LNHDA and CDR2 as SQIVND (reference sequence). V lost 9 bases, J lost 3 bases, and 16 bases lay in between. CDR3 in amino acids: CARGPGTLTDTQYF. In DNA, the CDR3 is TGTGCCAGGGGTCCCGGGACTTTGACAGATACGCAGTATTTT.

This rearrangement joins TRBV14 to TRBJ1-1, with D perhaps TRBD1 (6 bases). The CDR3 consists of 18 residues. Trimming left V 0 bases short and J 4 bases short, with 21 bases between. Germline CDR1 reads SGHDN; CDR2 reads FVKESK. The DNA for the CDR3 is TGTGCCAGCAGCCAAGATCCTTTAGGACAGAGCATATTCACTGAAGCTTTCTTT. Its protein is CASSQDPLGQSIFTEAFF.

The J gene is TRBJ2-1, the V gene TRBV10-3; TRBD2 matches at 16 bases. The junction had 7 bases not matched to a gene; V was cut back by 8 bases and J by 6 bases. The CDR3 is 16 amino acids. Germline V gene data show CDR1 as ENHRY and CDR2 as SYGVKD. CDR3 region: CAIGGLAGGPGNEQFF. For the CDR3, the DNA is TGTGCCATCGGGGGACTAGCGGGAGGGCCAGGCAATGAGCAGTTCTTC.

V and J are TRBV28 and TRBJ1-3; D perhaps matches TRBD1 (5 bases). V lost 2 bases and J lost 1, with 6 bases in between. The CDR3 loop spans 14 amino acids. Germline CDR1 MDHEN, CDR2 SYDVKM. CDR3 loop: CASSLAGSGNTIYF. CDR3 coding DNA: TGTGCCAGCAGTTTAGCAGGGTCTGGAAACACCATATATTTT.

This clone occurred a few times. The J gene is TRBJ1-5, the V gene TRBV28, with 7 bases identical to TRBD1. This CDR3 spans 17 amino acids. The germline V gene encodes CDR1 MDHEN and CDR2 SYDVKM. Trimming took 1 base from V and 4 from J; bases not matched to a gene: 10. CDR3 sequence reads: CASSLFTRTGKNQPQHF. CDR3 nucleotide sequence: TGTGCCAGCAGTTTATTTACCCGGACAGGAAAGAATCAGCCCCAGCATTTT.

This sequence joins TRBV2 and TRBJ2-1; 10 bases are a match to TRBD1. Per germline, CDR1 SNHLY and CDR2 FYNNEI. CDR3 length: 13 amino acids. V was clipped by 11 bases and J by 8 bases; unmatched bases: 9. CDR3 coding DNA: TGTGCCTCAGCCAGGGACAGGGGCGATGAGCAGTTCTTC. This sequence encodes CASARDRGDEQFF.

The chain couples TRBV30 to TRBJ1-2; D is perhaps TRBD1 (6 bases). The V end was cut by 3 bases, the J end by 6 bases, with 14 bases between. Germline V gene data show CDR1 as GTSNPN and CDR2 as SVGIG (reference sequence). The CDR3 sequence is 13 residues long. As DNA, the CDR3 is TGTGCCTGGAGCACCGGGACATTAGATGGCTACACCTTC. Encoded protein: CAWSTGTLDGYTF.

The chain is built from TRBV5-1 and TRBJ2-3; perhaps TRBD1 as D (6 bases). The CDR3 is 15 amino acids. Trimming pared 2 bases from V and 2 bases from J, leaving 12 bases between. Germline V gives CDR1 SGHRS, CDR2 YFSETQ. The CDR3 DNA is TGCGCCAGCAGCTTCCAGGGGCCACCCACAGATACGCAGTATTTT. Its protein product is CASSFQGPPTDTQYF. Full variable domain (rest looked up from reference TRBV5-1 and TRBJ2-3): KAGVTQTPRYLIKTRGQQVTLSCSPISGHRSVSWYQQTPGQGLQFLFEYFSETQRNKGNFPGRFSGRQFSNSRSEMNVSTLELGDSALYLCASSFQGPPTDTQYFGPGTRLTVL.

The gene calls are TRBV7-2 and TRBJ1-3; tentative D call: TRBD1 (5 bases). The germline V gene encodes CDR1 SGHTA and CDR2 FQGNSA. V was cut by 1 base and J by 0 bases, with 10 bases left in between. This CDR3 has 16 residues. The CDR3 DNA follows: TGTGCCAGCAGCTTAGGACAGTCGAGCTCTGGAAACACCATATATTTT. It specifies CASSLGQSSSGNTIYF.

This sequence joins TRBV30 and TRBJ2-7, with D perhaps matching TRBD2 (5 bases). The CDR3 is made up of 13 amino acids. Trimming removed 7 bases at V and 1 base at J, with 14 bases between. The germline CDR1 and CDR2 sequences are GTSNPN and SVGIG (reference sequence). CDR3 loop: CASTGSSSYEQYF. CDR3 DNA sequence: TGTGCCTCAACGGGATCTAGTTCCTACGAGCAGTACTTC. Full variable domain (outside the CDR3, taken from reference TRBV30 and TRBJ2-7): SQTIHQWPATLVQPVGSPLSLECTVEGTSNPNLYWYRQAAGRGLQLLFYSVGIGQISSEVPQNLSASRPQDRQFILSSKKLLLSDSGFYLCASTGSSSYEQYFGPGTRLTVT.

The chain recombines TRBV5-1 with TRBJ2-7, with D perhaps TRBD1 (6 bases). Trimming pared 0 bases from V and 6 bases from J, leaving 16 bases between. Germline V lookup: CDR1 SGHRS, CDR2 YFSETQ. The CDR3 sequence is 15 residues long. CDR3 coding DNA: TGCGCCAGCAGCTTGGAGGGGGATGGGCGGGCCGAGCAGTACTTC. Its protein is CASSLEGDGRAEQYF.

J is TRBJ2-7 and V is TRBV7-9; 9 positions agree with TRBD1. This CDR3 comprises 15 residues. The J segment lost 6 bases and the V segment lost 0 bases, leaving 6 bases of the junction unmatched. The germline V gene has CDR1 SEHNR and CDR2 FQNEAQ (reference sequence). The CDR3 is CASSLAAGQGFEQYF. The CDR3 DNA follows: TGTGCCAGCAGCTTAGCGGCGGGACAGGGTTTCGAGCAGTACTTC.

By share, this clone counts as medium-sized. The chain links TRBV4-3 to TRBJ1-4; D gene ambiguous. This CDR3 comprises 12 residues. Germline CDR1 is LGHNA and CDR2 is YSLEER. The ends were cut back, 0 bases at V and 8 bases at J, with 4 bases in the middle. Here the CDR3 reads CASSQDGEKLFF. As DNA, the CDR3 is TGCGCCAGCAGCCAAGACGGGGAAAAACTGTTTTTT.

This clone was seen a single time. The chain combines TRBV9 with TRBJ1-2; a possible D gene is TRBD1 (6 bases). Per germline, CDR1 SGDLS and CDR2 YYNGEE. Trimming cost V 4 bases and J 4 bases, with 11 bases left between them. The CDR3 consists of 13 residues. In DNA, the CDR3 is TGTGCCAGCAGCCAAGGGGGAGTCTATGGCTACACCTTC. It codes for CASSQGGVYGYTF.

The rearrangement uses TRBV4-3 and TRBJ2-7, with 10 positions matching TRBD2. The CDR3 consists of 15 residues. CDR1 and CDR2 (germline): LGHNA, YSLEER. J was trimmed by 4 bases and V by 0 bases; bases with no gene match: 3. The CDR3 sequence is CASSQELAGLYEQYF. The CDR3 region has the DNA TGCGCCAGCAGCCAAGAACTAGCGGGACTATACGAGCAGTACTTC.

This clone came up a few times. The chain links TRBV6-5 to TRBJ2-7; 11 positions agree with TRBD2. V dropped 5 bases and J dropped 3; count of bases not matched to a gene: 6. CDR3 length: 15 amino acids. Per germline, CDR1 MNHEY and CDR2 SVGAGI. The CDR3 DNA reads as TGTGCCAGCAGTCACGGACTAGCGGGCCGCTACGAGCAGTACTTC. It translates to CASSHGLAGRYEQYF.

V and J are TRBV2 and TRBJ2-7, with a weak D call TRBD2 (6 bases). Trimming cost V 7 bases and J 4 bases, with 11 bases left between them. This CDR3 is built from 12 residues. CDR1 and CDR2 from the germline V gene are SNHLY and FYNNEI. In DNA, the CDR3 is TGTGCCAGCAAGGCCGGGAGATACGAGCAGTACTTC. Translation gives CASKAGRYEQYF.

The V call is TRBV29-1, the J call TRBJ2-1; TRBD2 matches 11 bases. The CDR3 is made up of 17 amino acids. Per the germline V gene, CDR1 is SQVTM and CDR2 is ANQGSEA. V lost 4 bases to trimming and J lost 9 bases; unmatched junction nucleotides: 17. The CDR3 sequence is CSVATSGRRILVGEQFF. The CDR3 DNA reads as TGCAGCGTTGCTACTAGCGGGAGACGAATATTGGTCGGTGAGCAGTTCTTC.

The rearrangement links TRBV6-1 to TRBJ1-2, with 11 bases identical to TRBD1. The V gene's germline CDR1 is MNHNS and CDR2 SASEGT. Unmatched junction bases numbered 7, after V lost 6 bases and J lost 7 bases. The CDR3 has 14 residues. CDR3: CASSGGQGDGGYTF. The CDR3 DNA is TGTGCCAGCAGCGGGGGACAGGGGGATGGTGGCTACACCTTC.

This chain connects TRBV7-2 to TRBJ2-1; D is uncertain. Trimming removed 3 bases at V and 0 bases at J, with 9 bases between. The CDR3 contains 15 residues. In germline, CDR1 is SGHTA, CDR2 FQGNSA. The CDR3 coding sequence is TGTGCCAGCAGCTTTGACTTGAGCTCCTACAATGAGCAGTTCTTC. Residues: CASSFDLSSYNEQFF.

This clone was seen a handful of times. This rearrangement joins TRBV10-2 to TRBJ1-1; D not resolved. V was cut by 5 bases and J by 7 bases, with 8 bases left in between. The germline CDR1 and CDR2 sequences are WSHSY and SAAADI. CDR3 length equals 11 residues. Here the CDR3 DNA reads TGCGCCAGCAGTCAGACGGGTGAAGCTTTCTTT. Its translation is CASSQTGEAFF.

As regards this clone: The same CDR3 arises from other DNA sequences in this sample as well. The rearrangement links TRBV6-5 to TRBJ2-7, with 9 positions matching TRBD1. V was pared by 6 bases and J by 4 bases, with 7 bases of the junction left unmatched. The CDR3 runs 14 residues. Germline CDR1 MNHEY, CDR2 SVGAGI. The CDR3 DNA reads TGTGCCAGCAGAGGACAGGGGAAAACATACGAGCAGTACTTC. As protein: CASRGQGKTYEQYF.

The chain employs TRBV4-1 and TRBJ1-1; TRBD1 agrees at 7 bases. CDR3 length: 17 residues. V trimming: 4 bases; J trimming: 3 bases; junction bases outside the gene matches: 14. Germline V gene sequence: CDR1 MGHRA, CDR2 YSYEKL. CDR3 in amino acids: CASSLTLGQDRDTEAFF. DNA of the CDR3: TGCGCCAGCAGCCTCACACTCGGACAGGACCGGGACACTGAAGCTTTCTTT.

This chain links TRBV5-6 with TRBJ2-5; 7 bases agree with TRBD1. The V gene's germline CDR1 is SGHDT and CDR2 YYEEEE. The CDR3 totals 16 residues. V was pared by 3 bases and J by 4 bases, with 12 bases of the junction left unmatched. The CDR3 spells CASSSEQGIYGETQYF. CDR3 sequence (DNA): TGTGCCAGCAGCTCTGAACAGGGGATCTACGGAGAGACCCAGTACTTC.

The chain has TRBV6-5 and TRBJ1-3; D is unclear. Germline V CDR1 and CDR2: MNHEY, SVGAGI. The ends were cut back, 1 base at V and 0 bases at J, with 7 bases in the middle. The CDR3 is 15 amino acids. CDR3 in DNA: TGTGCCAGCAGTTACTATCACAACTCTGGAAACACCATATATTTT. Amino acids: CASSYYHNSGNTIYF.

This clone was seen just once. As DNA, the CDR3 is TGTGCCAGCAGCTCCTTGACAAGCTTCTATGGCTACACCTTC. It translates to CASSSLTSFYGYTF. This sequence joins TRBV5-4 and TRBJ1-2; the D is unclear. The length of the CDR3 is 14 residues. Germline CDR1 SGHNT, CDR2 YYREEE (reference sequence). Trimming stripped 3 bases from V and 4 bases from J, with 13 bases between.

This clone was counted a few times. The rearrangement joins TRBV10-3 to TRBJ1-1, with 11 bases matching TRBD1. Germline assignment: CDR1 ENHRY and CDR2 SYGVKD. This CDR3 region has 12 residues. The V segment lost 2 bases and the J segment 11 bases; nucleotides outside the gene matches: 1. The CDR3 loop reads CAISEGQGAAFF. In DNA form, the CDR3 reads TGTGCCATCAGTGAGGGACAGGGGGCGGCTTTCTTT.

This CDR3 reads CASSEREEHAETQYF. Here the CDR3 DNA reads TGTGCCAGCAGCGAAAGGGAGGAGCACGCAGAGACCCAGTACTTC. V is TRBV28 and J is TRBJ2-5; the D gene is possibly TRBD2 (6 bases). The CDR3 runs 15 residues. CDR1 and CDR2 from the germline V gene are MDHEN and SYDVKM. V was clipped by 6 bases and J by 4 bases, with 18 bases between them.

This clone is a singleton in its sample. The DNA for the CDR3 is TGTGCCAGCAGCTTATATCCAGCGGGAGTGGGCGAGCAGTACTTC. This gives the protein CASSLYPAGVGEQYF. This chain uses TRBV7-3 with TRBJ2-7; 8 nucleotides line up with TRBD2. The CDR3 sequence is 15 residues long. The V and J ends lost 2 bases and 6 bases, in that order; junction bases with no gene match: 9. From germline, CDR1 is SGHTA and CDR2 FQGTGA.

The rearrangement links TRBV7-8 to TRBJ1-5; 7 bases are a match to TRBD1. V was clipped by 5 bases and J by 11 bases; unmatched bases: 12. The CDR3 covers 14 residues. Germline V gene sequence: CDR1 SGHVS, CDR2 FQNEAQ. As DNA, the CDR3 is TGTGCCAGCAGCCGACAGGGCCCCGGCGATTCCCAGCATTTT. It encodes CASSRQGPGDSQHF.